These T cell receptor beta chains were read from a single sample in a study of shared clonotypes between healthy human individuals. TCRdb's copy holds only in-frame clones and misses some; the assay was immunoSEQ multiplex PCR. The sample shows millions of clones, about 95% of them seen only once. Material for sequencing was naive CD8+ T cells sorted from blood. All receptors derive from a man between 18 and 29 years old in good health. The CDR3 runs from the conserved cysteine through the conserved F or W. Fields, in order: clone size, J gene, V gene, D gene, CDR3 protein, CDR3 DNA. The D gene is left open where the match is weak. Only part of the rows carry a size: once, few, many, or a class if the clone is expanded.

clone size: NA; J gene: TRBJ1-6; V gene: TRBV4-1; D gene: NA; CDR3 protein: CASSPQGGNGSPLHF; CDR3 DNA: TGCGCCAGCAGCCCCCAAGGGGGGAATGGGTCACCCCTCCACTTT
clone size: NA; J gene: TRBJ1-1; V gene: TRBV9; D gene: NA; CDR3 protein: CASSGRGTNTEAFF; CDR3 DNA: TGTGCCAGCAGCGGCAGAGGGACGAACACTGAAGCTTTCTTT
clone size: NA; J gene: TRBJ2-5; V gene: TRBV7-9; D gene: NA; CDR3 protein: CASSDPFSAHQETQYF; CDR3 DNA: TGTGCCAGCAGCGATCCCTTTAGCGCACACCAAGAGACCCAGTACTTC
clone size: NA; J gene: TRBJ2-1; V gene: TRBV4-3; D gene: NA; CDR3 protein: CASSQDTPLERPYNEQFF; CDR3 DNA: TGCGCCAGCAGCCAAGATACCCCTTTGGAGCGGCCCTACAATGAGCAGTTCTTC
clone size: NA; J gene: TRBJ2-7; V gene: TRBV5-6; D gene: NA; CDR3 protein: CASSLGGYSYEQYF; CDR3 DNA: TGTGCCAGCAGCTTGGGGGGGTACTCCTACGAGCAGTACTTC
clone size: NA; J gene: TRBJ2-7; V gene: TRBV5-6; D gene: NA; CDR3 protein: CASSSGTRSYEQYF; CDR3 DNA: TGTGCCAGCAGCTCCGGGACACGCTCCTACGAGCAGTACTTC
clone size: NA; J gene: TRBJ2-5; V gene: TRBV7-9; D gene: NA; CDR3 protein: CASSLPRETQYF; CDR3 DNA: TGTGCCAGCAGCTTACCCCGGGAGACCCAGTACTTC
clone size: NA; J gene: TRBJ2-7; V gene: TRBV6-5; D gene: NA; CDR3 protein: CASSYGSITSYEQYF; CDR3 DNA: TGTGCCAGCAGTTACGGGAGTATCACCTCCTACGAGCAGTACTTC
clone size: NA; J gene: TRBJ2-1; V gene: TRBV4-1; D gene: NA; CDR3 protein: CASSYGENSYNEQFF; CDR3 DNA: TGCGCCAGCAGCTACGGGGAGAACTCCTACAATGAGCAGTTCTTC
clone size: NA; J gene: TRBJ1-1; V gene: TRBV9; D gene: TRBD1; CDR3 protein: CASSGRDSAEAFF; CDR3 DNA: TGTGCCAGCAGCGGCCGGGACAGCGCTGAAGCTTTCTTT
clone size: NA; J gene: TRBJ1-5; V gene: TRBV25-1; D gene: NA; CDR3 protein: CASSEWDNQPQHF; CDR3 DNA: TGTGCCAGCAGTGAATGGGACAATCAGCCCCAGCATTTT
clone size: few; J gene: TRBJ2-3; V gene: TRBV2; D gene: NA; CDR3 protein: CASRRDTQYF; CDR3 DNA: TGTGCCAGCAGGAGGGATACGCAGTATTTT
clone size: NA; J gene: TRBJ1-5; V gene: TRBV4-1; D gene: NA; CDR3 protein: CASSPRGESAGNQPQHF; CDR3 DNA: TGCGCCAGCAGCCCCCGGGGGGAAAGCGCAGGCAATCAGCCCCAGCATTTT
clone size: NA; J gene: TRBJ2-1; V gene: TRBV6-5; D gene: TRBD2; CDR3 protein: CASRGGAQDEQFF; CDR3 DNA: TGTGCCAGCCGCGGGGGGGCCCAGGATGAGCAGTTCTTC
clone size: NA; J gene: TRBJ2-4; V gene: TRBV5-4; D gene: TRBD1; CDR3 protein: CASSSGQGALGNIQYF; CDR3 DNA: TGTGCCAGCAGCTCGGGACAGGGGGCATTGGGAAACATTCAGTACTTC
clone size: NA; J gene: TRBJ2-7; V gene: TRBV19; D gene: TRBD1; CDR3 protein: CATGQYEQYF; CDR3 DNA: TGTGCCACGGGACAGTACGAGCAGTACTTC
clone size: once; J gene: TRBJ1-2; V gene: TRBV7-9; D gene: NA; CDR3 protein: CASSPLNTGVDGYTF; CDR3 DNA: TGTGCCAGCAGCCCCTTAAACACAGGTGTTGATGGCTACACCTTC
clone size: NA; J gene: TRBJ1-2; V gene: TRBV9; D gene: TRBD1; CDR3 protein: CASSEGQKTNYGYTF; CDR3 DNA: TGTGCCAGCAGCGAGGGACAGAAAACTAACTATGGCTACACCTTC